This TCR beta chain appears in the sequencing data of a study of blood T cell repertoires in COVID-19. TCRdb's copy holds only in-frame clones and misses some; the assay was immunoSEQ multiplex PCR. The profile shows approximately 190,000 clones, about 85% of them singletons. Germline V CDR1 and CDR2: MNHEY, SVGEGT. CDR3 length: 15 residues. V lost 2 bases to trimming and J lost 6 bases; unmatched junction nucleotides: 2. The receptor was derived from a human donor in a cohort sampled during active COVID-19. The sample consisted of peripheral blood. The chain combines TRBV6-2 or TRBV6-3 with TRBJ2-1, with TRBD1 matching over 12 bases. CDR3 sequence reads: CASSYGTGGLNEQFF. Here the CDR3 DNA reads TGTGCCAGCAGTTACGGGACAGGGGGCCTCAATGAGCAGTTCTTC.